This T cell receptor (beta chain) was recorded in a study of CD8 T cells in ankylosing spondylitis. Study observations and caveats: Characteristic, it appeared, of ankylosing spondylitis blood was a TCR beta motif of roughly eight highly homologous variants. Reactive arthritis synovial fluid and blood previously showed some of these motif variants.

This clonotype was seen more than once but under ten times. Its target is not known. Germline V gives CDR1 ENHRY, CDR2 SYGVKD. CDR3 size: 14 residues. Losses at the gene ends were 6 bases for V and 5 bases for J; bases not matched to a gene: 6. Making use of molecular barcodes, quantitative 5'-RACE generated TCR beta libraries. TCRdb passed the 5' RACE reads through MiXCR, listing each CDR3 protein once. This table has 220,000 or so distinct CDR3 sequences, 18% appearing once. The specimen was blood, either unsorted or a sorted T cell fraction (not recorded which). J is TRBJ2-5 and V is TRBV10-3; TRBD2 matches at 10 bases. This receptor was taken from a male donor with ankylosing spondylitis. Here the CDR3 DNA reads TGTGCCATCAGAGCGGGGGGGGGCATGGAGACCCAGTACTTC. Its protein product is CAIRAGGGMETQYF.